The 19 T cell receptor beta chains below all came from one sample that was sequenced in a study of identical twins. TCRdb called the 5' RACE reads again in MiXCR, with one record for every CDR3 protein. The sample lists around 480,000 distinct CDR3 sequences, approximately 14% occurring once. In addition, the sample was reused for a study of yellow fever vaccine responses in identical twins.

Sequenced: CD4+ T cells sorted from blood. Source of these receptors: a woman aged 18-30 years in good health.

This clonotype has more than one count but fewer than ten. This rearrangement joins TRBV21-1 to TRBJ2-5; TRBD1 is taken as the D call from the table, unchecked against the DNA. TRBV21-1 is flagged as a pseudogene. This CDR3 region has 19 residues. The CDR3 sequence: CASYSLYLGWGGRRETQYF. The CDR3 DNA sequence: TGTGCCAGCTACTCCCTATACCTCGGGTGGGGGGGGCGCCGGGAGACCCAGTACTTC.

This clonotype has just a few counts. This chain uses TRBV29-1 with TRBJ2-1; D is perhaps TRBD1 (6 bases). The germline V and J ends were trimmed by 2 bases and 9 bases, with 11 bases remaining between them. Germline CDR1 and CDR2: SQVTM and ANQGSEA. There are 12 residues in the CDR3. CDR3 in DNA: TGCAGCGTTGAACCACAGGGAAGTGAGCAGTTCTTC. It encodes CSVEPQGSEQFF.

The chain employs TRBV6-1 and TRBJ2-1, with 7 bases that match TRBD1. The CDR3 spans 15 residues. After removal of 5 bases from V and 0 bases from J, the junction contained 4 bases not matched to a gene. Germline V lookup: CDR1 MNHNS, CDR2 SASEGT. The CDR3 DNA reads TGTGCCAGCAGTAGCAGGGACAGCTCCTACAATGAGCAGTTCTTC. Translated, it gives CASSSRDSSYNEQFF.

This clonotype was recorded a few times. The chain joins TRBV12-3 or TRBV12-4 to TRBJ1-2, with TRBD1 identical over 8 bases. V lost 3 bases to trimming and J lost 4 bases; unmatched junction nucleotides: 10. The length of the CDR3 is 16 residues. CDR3 residues: CASSFTQTGVGYGYTF. The CDR3 nucleotides read TGTGCCAGCAGTTTCACACAGACAGGGGTCGGCTATGGCTACACCTTC.

This clonotype was counted at least ten times. This rearrangement joins TRBV28 to TRBJ2-7, with D uncertain. The CDR3 spans 14 residues. Germline loops: CDR1 MDHEN, CDR2 SYDVKM. Deletions cut 3 bases from V and 3 bases from J, with 12 bases between. The CDR3 sequence: CASSFSSRDYEQYF. CDR3 in DNA: TGTGCCAGCAGTTTTTCCTCCCGTGACTACGAGCAGTACTTC.

This clonotype was found many times. The V call is TRBV5-1, the J call TRBJ2-1; 9 nucleotides line up with TRBD2. Germline V gene lookup returns CDR1 SGHRS and CDR2 YFSETQ. The CDR3 is made up of 15 amino acids. The V and J ends lost 4 bases and 8 bases, in that order; junction bases with no gene match: 10. The CDR3 spells CASSLMVAGAYEQFF. DNA of the CDR3: TGCGCCAGCAGCCTCATGGTAGCGGGGGCTTATGAGCAGTTCTTC.

The rearrangement links TRBV28 to TRBJ1-2; D ambiguous. V was clipped by 3 bases and J by 0 bases, with 5 bases between them. The CDR3 is 13 residues long. Germline V gene lookup returns CDR1 MDHEN and CDR2 SYDVKM. CDR3 in DNA: TGTGCCAGCAGTTTTCCAGCTAACTATGGCTACACCTTC. Amino acids: CASSFPANYGYTF.

This clonotype was seen a few times. V is TRBV29-1 and J is TRBJ2-3, with TRBD2 matching 8 bases. Per germline, CDR1 SQVTM and CDR2 ANQGSEA. This CDR3 is 13 amino acids long. Trimming took 8 bases from V and 3 from J; bases not matched to a gene: 7. CDR3 nucleotides: TGCAGCACGCGGGGGGTCCCGACAGATACGCAGTATTTT. It encodes CSTRGVPTDTQYF.

The chain links TRBV7-9 to TRBJ1-4; tentatively, D is TRBD1 (5 bases). Between the trimmed V and J ends, which lost 5 bases and 5 bases, there was a span of 15 bases. This CDR3 has 15 residues. Germline CDR1 reads SEHNR; CDR2 reads FQNEAQ (reference sequence). The CDR3 nucleotides are TGTGCCAGCAGCCCCGGGCAGGGATGGAATGAAAAACTGTTTTTT. It encodes CASSPGQGWNEKLFF. Full variable domain (missing parts from reference TRBV7-9 and TRBJ1-4): DTGVSQNPRHKITKRGQNVTFRCDPISEHNRLYWYRQTLGQGPEFLTYFQNEAQLEKSRLLSDRFSAERPKGSFSTLEIQRTEQGDSAMYLCASSPGQGWNEKLFFGSGTQLSVL.

In its sample, this clonotype was seen a few times. The chain recombines TRBV15 with TRBJ1-1; 8 nucleotides match TRBD1. Germline values: CDR1 LNHNV, CDR2 YYDKDF (reference sequence). The CDR3 has 13 amino acids. After removal of 3 bases from V and 8 bases from J, the junction contained 5 bases not matched to a gene. CDR3 DNA sequence: TGTGCCACCAGCAGGACAGGGGTCGGGGAAGCTTTCTTT. This codes for CATSRTGVGEAFF.

The chain employs TRBV6-1 and TRBJ1-2, with D uncertain. The V end was cut by 7 bases, the J end by 0 bases, with 15 bases between. The CDR3 has 15 amino acids. Germline lookup yields CDR1 MNHNS and CDR2 SASEGT. The CDR3 nucleotides read TGTGCCAGCATGGTCCCAGGCGACCCTAACTATGGCTACACCTTC. This codes for CASMVPGDPNYGYTF.

In this sample, this clonotype turned up a few times. This chain links TRBV30 with TRBJ2-1; 11 positions match TRBD2. Germline V CDR1 and CDR2: GTSNPN, SVGIG (reference sequence). The junction had 6 bases not matched to a gene; V was cut back by 0 bases and J by 14 bases. The CDR3 contains 13 residues. In nucleotides, the CDR3 is TGTGCCTGGAGTGTTCAGACTAGCGGGGAGGAGTTCTTC. Its translation: CAWSVQTSGEEFF.

This clonotype was picked up one time. This chain connects TRBV15 to TRBJ2-2, with D maybe TRBD1 (5 bases). Per the germline V gene, CDR1 is LNHNV and CDR2 is YYDKDF (reference sequence). V was cut by 1 base and J by 6 bases, with 6 bases left in between. CDR3 size: 13 residues. CDR3 bases: TGTGCCACCAGCAGAGGGGGCCCCGGGGAGCTGTTTTTT. Translating it yields CATSRGGPGELFF.

This clonotype has at least ten counts. The chain employs TRBV6-1 and TRBJ1-2; D possibly corresponds to TRBD1 (5 bases). V was trimmed by 7 bases and J by 4 bases, leaving 22 bases between them. The CDR3 spans 16 residues. Germline CDR1 is MNHNS and CDR2 is SASEGT. The CDR3 protein is CASTTNPRGGGYGYTF. CDR3 nucleotides: TGTGCCAGCACCACAAATCCCCGGGGGGGAGGCTATGGCTACACCTTC.

The chain couples TRBV20-1 to TRBJ1-1; a possible D gene is TRBD1 (5 bases). Germline CDR1 is DFQATT and CDR2 is SNEGSKA (reference sequence). CDR3 length: 14 residues. The V end was cut by 1 base, the J end by 4 bases, with 13 bases between. The CDR3 DNA is TGCAGTGCTAGAGGAGGGGCGGAGGGCACTGAAGCTTTCTTT. Its protein is CSARGGAEGTEAFF.

This clonotype was observed a few times. The chain has TRBV6-1 and TRBJ1-4; tentative D call: TRBD1 (5 bases). Trimming shortened V by 6 bases and J by 0 bases, and 8 bases separated the two germline ends. Germline V lookup: CDR1 MNHNS, CDR2 SASEGT. The CDR3 consists of 14 residues. The CDR3 is CASSGTATNEKLFF. Written as DNA, the CDR3 is TGTGCCAGCAGCGGGACTGCAACTAATGAAAAACTGTTTTTT.

This clonotype was counted ten times or more. The chain carries TRBV10-2 and TRBJ2-7; D is perhaps TRBD2 (6 bases). CDR3 length: 14 amino acids. CDR1 is WSHSY and CDR2 is SAAADI in the germline V gene. With 3 bases removed from V and 1 base from J, the gap between germline ends came to 10 bases. This CDR3 reads CASSEWGLSYEQYF. In nucleotides, the CDR3 is TGCGCCAGCAGTGAATGGGGACTTTCCTACGAGCAGTACTTC.

This clonotype was seen more than once but under ten times. The chain has TRBV20-1 and TRBJ2-7; 11 bases fit TRBD2. Germline-derived CDR1 and CDR2 are DFQATT and SNEGSKA (reference sequence). CDR3 size: 14 residues. CDR3 loop: CIAFTSGSFYEQYF. In DNA, the CDR3 is TGCATTGCCTTCACTAGCGGGAGTTTCTACGAGCAGTACTTC.

This sequence joins TRBV20-1 and TRBJ2-1; the match to TRBD2 covers 9 bases. The CDR3 spans 17 residues. The V gene end was trimmed by 3 bases and the J gene end by 4 bases; junction bases not matched to a gene: 13. The germline gives CDR1 DFQATT, CDR2 SNEGSKA (reference sequence). DNA of the CDR3: TGCAGTGCTAGTGGCCCTAGCGGGGTGATGAAATACAATGAGCAGTTCTTC. Amino acids: CSASGPSGVMKYNEQFF.